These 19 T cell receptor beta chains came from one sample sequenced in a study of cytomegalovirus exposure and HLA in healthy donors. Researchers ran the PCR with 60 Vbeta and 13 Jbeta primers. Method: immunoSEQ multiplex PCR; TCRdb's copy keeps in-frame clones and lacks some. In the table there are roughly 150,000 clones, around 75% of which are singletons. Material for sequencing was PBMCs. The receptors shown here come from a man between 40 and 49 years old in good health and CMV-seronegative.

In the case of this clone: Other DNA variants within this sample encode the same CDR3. The chain's CDR3 is CASSAGTANTEAFF. CDR3 DNA sequence: TGCGCCAGCAGCGCAGGGACTGCAAACACTGAAGCTTTCTTT. The rearrangement links TRBV5-1 to TRBJ1-1, with D possibly being TRBD1 (5 bases). Trimming stripped 4 bases from V and 2 bases from J, with 12 bases between. CDR3 length: 14 residues. Germline V CDR1 and CDR2: SGHRS, YFSETQ.

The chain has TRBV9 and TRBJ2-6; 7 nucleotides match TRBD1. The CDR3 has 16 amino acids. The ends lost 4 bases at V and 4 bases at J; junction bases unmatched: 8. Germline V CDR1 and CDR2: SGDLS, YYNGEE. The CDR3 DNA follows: TGTGCCAGCAGCCCAAGACAGGGTCTGGGGGCCAACGTCCTGACTTTC. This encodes CASSPRQGLGANVLTF.

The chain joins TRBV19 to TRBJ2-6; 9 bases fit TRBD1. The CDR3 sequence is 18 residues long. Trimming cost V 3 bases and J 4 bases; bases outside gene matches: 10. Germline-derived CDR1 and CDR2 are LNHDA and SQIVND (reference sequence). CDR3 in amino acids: CASSIVPGQGGGANVLTF. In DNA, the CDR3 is TGTGCCAGTAGTATCGTCCCGGGACAGGGCGGCGGGGCCAACGTCCTGACTTTC.

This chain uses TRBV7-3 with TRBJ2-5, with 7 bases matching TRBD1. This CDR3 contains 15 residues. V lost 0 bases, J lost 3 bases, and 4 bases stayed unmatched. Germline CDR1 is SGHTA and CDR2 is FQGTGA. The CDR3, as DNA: TGTGCCAGCAGCTTAACTAGGACAGGAGAAGAGACCCAGTACTTC. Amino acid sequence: CASSLTRTGEETQYF.

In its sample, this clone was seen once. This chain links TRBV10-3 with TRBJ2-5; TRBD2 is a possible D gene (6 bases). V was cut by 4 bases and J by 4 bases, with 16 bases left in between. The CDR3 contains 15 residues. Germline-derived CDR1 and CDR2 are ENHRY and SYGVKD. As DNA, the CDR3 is TGTGCCATCAGTGGGGACTCCGGTCCTGGAGAGACCCAGTACTTC. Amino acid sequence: CAISGDSGPGETQYF.

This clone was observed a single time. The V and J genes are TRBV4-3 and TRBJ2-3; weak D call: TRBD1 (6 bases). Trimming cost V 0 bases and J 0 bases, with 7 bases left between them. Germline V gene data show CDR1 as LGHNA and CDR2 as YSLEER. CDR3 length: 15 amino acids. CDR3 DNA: TGCGCCAGCAGCCAAGATACAGGGAGCACAGATACGCAGTATTTT. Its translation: CASSQDTGSTDTQYF.

CDR3 nucleotide sequence: TGCGCCAGCAGCTTGGCTGTGGGGAGGGGCACTGAAGCTTTCTTT. Translated, it gives CASSLAVGRGTEAFF. The chain joins TRBV5-1 to TRBJ1-1; perhaps TRBD1 as D (5 bases). From germline, CDR1 is SGHRS and CDR2 YFSETQ. The V gene lost 0 bases and the J gene lost 4 bases, with 13 bases spanning the gap. The CDR3 is 15 residues long.

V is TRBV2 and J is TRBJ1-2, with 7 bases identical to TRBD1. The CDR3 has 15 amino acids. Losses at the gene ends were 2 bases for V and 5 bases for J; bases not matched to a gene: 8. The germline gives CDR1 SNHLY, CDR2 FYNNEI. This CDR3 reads CASSELQGVEYGYTF. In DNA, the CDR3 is TGTGCCAGCAGTGAACTGCAGGGGGTAGAATATGGCTACACCTTC.

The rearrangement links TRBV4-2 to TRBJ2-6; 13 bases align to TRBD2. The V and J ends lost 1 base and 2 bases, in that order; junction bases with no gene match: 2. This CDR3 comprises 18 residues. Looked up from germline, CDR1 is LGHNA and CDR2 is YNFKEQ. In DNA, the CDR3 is TGTGCCAGCAGCCAAGCCGGGACTAGCGGGACTGGGGCCAACGTCCTGACTTTC. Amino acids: CASSQAGTSGTGANVLTF.

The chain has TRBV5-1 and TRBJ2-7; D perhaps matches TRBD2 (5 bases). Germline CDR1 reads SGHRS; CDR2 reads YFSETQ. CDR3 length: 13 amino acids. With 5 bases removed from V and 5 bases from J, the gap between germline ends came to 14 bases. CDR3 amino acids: CASRDPDSDEQYF. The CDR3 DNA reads TGCGCCAGCAGAGACCCGGACTCGGACGAGCAGTACTTC.

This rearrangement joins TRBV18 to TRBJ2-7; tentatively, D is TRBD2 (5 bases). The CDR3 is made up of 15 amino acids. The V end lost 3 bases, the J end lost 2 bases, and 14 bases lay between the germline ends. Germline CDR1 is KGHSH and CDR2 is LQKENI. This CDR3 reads CASSPPGLGTYEQYF. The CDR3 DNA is TGTGCCAGCTCACCCCCCGGACTCGGTACCTACGAGCAGTACTTC.

The CDR3 reads CSVETGPYNEQFF. The CDR3 DNA sequence: TGCAGCGTTGAAACAGGACCCTACAATGAGCAGTTCTTC. The rearrangement links TRBV29-1 to TRBJ2-1; weak D call: TRBD1 (5 bases). Germline CDR1 reads SQVTM; CDR2 reads ANQGSEA. This CDR3 comprises 13 residues. Trimming pared 2 bases from V and 2 bases from J, leaving 7 bases between.

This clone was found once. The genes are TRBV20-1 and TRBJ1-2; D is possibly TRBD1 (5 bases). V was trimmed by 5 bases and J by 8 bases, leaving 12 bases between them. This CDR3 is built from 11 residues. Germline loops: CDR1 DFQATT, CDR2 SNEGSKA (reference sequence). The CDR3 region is CSAGERGGYTF. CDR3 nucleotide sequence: TGCAGTGCTGGGGAGCGGGGGGGCTACACCTTC.

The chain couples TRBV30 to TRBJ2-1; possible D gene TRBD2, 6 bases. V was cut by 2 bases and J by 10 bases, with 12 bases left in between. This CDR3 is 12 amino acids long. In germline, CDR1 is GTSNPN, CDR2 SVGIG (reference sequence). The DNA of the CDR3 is TGTGCCTGGAGTTTTACCCGGGGGGAGCAGTTCTTC. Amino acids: CAWSFTRGEQFF.

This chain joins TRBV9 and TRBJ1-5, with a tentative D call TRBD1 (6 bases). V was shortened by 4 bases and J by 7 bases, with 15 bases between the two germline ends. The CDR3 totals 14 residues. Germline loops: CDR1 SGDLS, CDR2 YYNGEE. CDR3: CASSPETGTQPQHF. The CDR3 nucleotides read TGTGCCAGCAGCCCCGAGACAGGCACCCAGCCCCAGCATTTT.

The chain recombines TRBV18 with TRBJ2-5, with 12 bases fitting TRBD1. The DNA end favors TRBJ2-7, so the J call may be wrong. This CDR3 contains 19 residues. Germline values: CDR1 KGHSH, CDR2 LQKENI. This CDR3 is CASSPPRGQGALFSYEQYF. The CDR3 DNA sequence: TGTGCCAGCTCACCACCGCGGGGACAGGGGGCTCTTTTTTCCTACGAGCAGTACTTC.

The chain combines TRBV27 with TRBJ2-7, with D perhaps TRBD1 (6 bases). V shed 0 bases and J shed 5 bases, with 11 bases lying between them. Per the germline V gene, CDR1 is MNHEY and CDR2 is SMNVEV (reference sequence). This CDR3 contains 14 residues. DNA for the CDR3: TGTGCCAGCAGTTTATCAGGACAGACCCACGAGCAGTACTTC. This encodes CASSLSGQTHEQYF.

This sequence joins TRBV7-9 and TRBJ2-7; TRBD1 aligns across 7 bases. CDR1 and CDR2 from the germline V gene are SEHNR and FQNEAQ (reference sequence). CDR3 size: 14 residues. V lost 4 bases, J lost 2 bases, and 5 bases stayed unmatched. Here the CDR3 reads CASSSRDSPYEQYF. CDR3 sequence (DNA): TGTGCCAGCAGCTCCCGGGACAGTCCCTACGAGCAGTACTTC.

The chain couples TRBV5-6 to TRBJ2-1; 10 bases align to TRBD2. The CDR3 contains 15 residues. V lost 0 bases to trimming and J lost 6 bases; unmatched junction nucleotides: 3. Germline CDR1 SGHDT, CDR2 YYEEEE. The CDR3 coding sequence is TGTGCCAGCAGCTTGGAGCCTAGCGGGAGCAATGAGCAGTTCTTC. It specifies CASSLEPSGSNEQFF. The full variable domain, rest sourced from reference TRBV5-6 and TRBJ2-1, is DAGVTQSPTHLIKTRGQQVTLRCSPKSGHDTVSWYQQALGQGPQFIFQYYEEEERQRGNFPDRFSGHQFPNYSSELNVNALLLGDSALYLCASSLEPSGSNEQFFGPGTRLTVL.